The source of this TCR beta chain is a study of identical twins. Findings of the study overall: Twin pairs' shared out-of-frame alpha sequences were enriched in low generation probability.

This clonotype was counted between two and nine times. Antigen unknown. Per the germline V gene, CDR1 is SEHNR and CDR2 is FQNEAQ (reference sequence). The CDR3 length is 14 residues. V was shortened by 0 bases and J by 7 bases, with 12 bases between the two germline ends. MiXCR, run by TCRdb on the 5' RACE reads, gives a single entry per CDR3 protein. The sample consists of 500,000 to 550,000 distinct CDR3 sequences, around 20% of them appearing once. The same data also contributed to another study, on T cells expressing NK-cell markers. That work adds: It was from sorted CD3+CD56+NKG2C+, CD3+CD56+NKG2C- and CD3+CD56-NKG2C+ T cells that TCR beta repertoires came. With respect to HCMV, seven of the eight sequenced donors were seropositive, and one was seronegative. The CD3+CD56-NKG2C+ fraction of a handful of donors was also led by these clonotypes.

This TCR derives from a woman aged 18-29 years in good health. Specimen: CD4+ T cells sorted from blood. The genes are TRBV7-9 and TRBJ1-1; no clear D. As DNA, the CDR3 is TGTGCCAGCAGCTTAGCGGGGAAAAATAATGAAGCTTTCTTT. Translated, it gives CASSLAGKNNEAFF.